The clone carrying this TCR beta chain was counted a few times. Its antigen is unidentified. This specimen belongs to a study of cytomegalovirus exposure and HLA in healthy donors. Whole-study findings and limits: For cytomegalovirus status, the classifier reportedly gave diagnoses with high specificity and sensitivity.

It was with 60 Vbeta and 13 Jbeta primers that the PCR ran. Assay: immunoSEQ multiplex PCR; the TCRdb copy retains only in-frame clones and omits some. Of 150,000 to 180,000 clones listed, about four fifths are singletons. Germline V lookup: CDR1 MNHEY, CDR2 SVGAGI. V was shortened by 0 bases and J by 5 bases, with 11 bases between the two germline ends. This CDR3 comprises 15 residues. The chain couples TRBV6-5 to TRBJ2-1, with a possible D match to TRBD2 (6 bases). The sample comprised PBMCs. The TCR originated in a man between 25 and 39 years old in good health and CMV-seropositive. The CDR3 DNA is TGTGCCAGCAGTTACTCCGGGACTCTCGACAATGAGCAGTTCTTC. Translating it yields CASSYSGTLDNEQFF.